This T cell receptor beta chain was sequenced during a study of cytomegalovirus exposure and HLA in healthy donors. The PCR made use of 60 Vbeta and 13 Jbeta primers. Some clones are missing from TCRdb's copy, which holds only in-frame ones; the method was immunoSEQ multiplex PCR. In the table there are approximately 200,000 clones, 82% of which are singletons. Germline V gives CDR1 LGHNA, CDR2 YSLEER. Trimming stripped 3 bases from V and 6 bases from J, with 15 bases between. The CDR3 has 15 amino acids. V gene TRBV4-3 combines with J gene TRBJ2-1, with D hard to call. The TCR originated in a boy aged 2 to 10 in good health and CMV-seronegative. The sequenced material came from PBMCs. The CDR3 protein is CASSQLVTQANEQFF. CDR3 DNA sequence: TGCGCCAGCAGCCAGTTGGTCACCCAGGCCAATGAGCAGTTCTTC.